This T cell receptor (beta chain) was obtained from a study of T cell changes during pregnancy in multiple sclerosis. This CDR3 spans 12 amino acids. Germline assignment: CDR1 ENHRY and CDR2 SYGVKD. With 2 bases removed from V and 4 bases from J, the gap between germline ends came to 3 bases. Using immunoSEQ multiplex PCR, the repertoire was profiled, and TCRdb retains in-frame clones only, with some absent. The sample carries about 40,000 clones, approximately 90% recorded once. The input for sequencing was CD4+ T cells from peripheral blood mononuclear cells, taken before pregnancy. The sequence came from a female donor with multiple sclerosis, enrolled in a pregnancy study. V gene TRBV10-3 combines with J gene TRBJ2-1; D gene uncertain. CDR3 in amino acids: CAISEQYNEQFF. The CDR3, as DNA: TGTGCCATCAGTGAGCAATACAATGAGCAGTTCTTC.